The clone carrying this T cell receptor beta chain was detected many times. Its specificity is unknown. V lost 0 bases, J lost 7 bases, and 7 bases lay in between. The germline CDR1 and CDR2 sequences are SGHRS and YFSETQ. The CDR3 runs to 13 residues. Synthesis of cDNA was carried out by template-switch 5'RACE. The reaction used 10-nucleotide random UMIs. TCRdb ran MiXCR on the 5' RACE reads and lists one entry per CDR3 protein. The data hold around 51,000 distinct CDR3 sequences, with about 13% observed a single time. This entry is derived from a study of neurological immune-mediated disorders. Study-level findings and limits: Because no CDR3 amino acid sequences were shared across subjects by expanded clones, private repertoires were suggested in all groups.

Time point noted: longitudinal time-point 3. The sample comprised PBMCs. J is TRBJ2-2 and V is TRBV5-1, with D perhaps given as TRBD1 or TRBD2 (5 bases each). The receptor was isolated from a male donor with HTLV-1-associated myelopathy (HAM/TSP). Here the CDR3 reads CASSLVGVGELFF. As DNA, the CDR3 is TGCGCCAGCAGCTTGGTGGGGGTCGGGGAGCTGTTTTTT.